These 27 T cell receptor beta chains originate from one sample sequenced in a study of T cell repertoires in cytomegalovirus infection. Their specific antigens are unknown. TCRdb processed the reads anew with MiXCR; each CDR3 protein has one entry. The data hold about 920,000 distinct CDR3 sequences, with roughly 31% observed a single time. The sequences come from cultured CD8+ T cells from PBMCs, collected from culture after CMV antigen stimulation. The receptors stem from a human donor in good health (CMV status not recorded). Some clones in this sample may be carry-over from other donors' samples.

This clonotype was counted a single time. With a much larger clone just one base away, this may be a read error. This chain links TRBV7-2 with TRBJ2-3; D gene ambiguous. The germline CDR1 and CDR2 sequences are SGHTA and FQGNSA. CDR3 length: 14 residues. As DNA, the CDR3 is TGTGCCAACAGCCCTGCTGGGCGGACAGATACGCAGTATTTT. Its translation is CANSPAGRTDTQYF. Filled out from reference TRBV7-2 and TRBJ2-3, the complete variable domain reads GAGVSQSPSNKVTEKGKDVELRCDPISGHTALYWYRQSLGQGLEFLIYFQGNSAPDKSGLPSDRFSAERTGGSVSTLTIQRTQQEDSAVYLCANSPAGRTDTQYFGPGTRLTVL.

This clonotype was observed many times. V gene TRBV7-8 combines with J gene TRBJ2-3, with 8 bases lining up with TRBD2. Trimming cost V 2 bases and J 6 bases; bases outside gene matches: 19. Germline V gene sequence: CDR1 SGHVS, CDR2 FQNEAQ. The CDR3 is 19 residues long. The DNA for the CDR3 is TGTGCCAGCAGCTTACCCTACGGGAGGGGGGGCCTTAGGTCCGATACGCAGTATTTT. Amino acid sequence: CASSLPYGRGGLRSDTQYF.

As to this clonotype: A much bigger clone sits one base away, suggesting this may be a read error. The J gene is TRBJ2-7, the V gene TRBV7-4, with 9 bases aligning to TRBD1. CDR1 and CDR2 from the germline V gene are SGHVT and SQSDAQ. This CDR3 contains 15 residues. This CDR3 reads CVSKGQGNSSYEQYV. The CDR3 DNA reads TGTGTCAGCAAGGGACAGGGCAACAGCTCCTACGAGCAGTACGTC.

To note about this clonotype: At one end, the junction sequence differs from germline, possibly due to a read error. The chain recombines TRBV27 with TRBJ2-3; TRBD2 matches at 13 bases. There are 18 residues in the CDR3. Germline CDR1 reads MNHEY; CDR2 reads SMNVEV (reference sequence). For the CDR3, the DNA is TGTGCCAGCAGTCTCCGTGCAGGACTAGCGGGGGCCCATGATACGCAGTTTTTT. Translation: CASSLRAGLAGAHDTQFF.

The chain joins TRBV5-6 to TRBJ2-1, with no clear D. The CDR3 spans 14 residues. CDR1 is SGHDT and CDR2 is YYEEEE in the germline V gene. The V and J ends lost 4 bases and 1 base respectively, with 9 bases between them. The CDR3 nucleotides are TGTGCCAGCAGCGTTGGCGGTTCCTACAATGAGCAGTTCTTC. Amino acids: CASSVGGSYNEQFF.

This clonotype came up a few times. The chain links TRBV6-1 to TRBJ2-6; TRBD2 is a possible D gene (6 bases). CDR3 length equals 15 residues. Trimming stripped 3 bases from V and 4 bases from J, with 10 bases between. Germline V lookup: CDR1 MNHNS, CDR2 SASEGT. The CDR3 sequence is CASSDREVGANVLTF. The CDR3 nucleotides read TGTGCCAGCAGTGATAGGGAGGTAGGGGCCAACGTCCTGACTTTC.

On this clonotype itself: A much larger clone differs by one base, so this may be a read error. The chain recombines TRBV7-8 with TRBJ1-1; tentatively, D is TRBD1 (6 bases). Germline V gene sequence: CDR1 SGHVS, CDR2 FQNEAQ. This CDR3 has 15 amino acids. This CDR3 reads CVSSQRQVLNTEAFF. Here the CDR3 DNA reads TGTGTCAGCAGCCAAAGACAGGTGCTGAACACTGAAGCTTTCTTT.

Only a few counts were recorded for this clonotype. The rearrangement joins TRBV27 to TRBJ1-5; 10 nucleotides match TRBD1. The CDR3 consists of 14 residues. Trimming removed 8 bases from V and 4 bases from J; junction bases left unmatched: 5. Germline V gives CDR1 MNHEY, CDR2 SMNVEV (reference sequence). CDR3: CASQGQGVNQPQHF. CDR3 nucleotide sequence: TGTGCCAGCCAAGGACAGGGGGTTAATCAGCCCCAGCATTTT.

This clonotype has only a few counts. The CDR3 here is CASSYLINTEAFF. CDR3 in DNA: TGTGCCAGCAGCTACCTTATAAACACTGAAGCTTTCTTT. This chain links TRBV6-6 with TRBJ1-1, with no clear D. CDR3 length equals 13 residues. CDR1 and CDR2 from the germline V gene are MNHNY and SVGAGI (reference sequence). Trimming removed 6 bases at V and 2 bases at J, with 10 bases between.

This clonotype was observed many times. The gene calls are TRBV7-2 and TRBJ2-4; TRBD2 might be the D (6 bases). Looked up from germline, CDR1 is SGHTA and CDR2 is FQGNSA. V lost 3 bases and J lost 6, with 15 bases in between. The CDR3 extends over 15 amino acids. This CDR3 reads CASSFGLAGLNIQYF. The CDR3 DNA reads TGTGCCAGCAGCTTCGGCTTGGCGGGGTTAAACATTCAGTACTTC.

There are a few counts of this clonotype. The rearrangement links TRBV7-9 to TRBJ1-2; 10 bases map to TRBD1. There are 16 residues in the CDR3. Germline CDR1 reads SEHNR; CDR2 reads FQNEAQ (reference sequence). Losses at the gene ends were 3 bases for V and 2 bases for J; bases not matched to a gene: 6. CDR3: CASSFGDRGSNYGYTF. CDR3 DNA sequence: TGTGCCAGCAGCTTCGGGGACAGGGGAAGCAACTATGGCTACACCTTC. The variable domain in full, completed from reference TRBV7-9 and TRBJ1-2, reads DTGVSQNPRHKITKRGQNVTFRCDPISEHNRLYWYRQTLGQGPEFLTYFQNEAQLEKSRLLSDRFSAERPKGSFSTLEIQRTEQGDSAMYLCASSFGDRGSNYGYTFGSGTRLTVV.

The chain has TRBV25-1 and TRBJ1-6, with TRBD1 matching 10 bases. With 3 bases clipped from V and 7 bases from J, the junction kept 3 bases outside the gene matches. CDR1 and CDR2 (germline): MGHDK, SYGVNS. This CDR3 has 15 amino acids. CDR3 nucleotide sequence: TGTGCCAGCAGTGACGTGACAGGGGGCAATTCACCCCTCCACTTT. Protein product: CASSDVTGGNSPLHF.

This clonotype was observed a few times. This sequence joins TRBV6-5 and TRBJ1-3; D gene uncertain. The CDR3 extends over 17 amino acids. Trimming took off 2 bases at V and 0 bases at J, with 14 bases between the two ends. The germline V gene encodes CDR1 MNHEY and CDR2 SVGAGI. CDR3 nucleotide sequence: TGTGCCAGCAGTTACGGCGCAGCCCCGACCTCTGGAAACACCATATATTTT. This translates into CASSYGAAPTSGNTIYF.

The chain couples TRBV6-2 or TRBV6-3 to TRBJ2-7; D perhaps matches TRBD2 (5 bases). CDR3 length equals 14 residues. Germline V gives CDR1 MNHEY, CDR2 SVGEGT. Trimming pared 5 bases from V and 4 bases from J, leaving 15 bases between. CDR3 loop: CASSARQAVYEQYV. For the CDR3, the DNA is TGTGCCAGCAGTGCCAGACAAGCGGTTTACGAGCAGTACGTC.

This clonotype has just a few counts. This chain connects TRBV7-8 to TRBJ2-7; 9 bases are shared with TRBD2. V dropped 4 bases and J dropped 5; count of bases not matched to a gene: 3. There are 13 residues in the CDR3. Germline-derived CDR1 and CDR2 are SGHVS and FQNEAQ. The CDR3 reads CASSSGLADEQYF. The CDR3 region has the DNA TGTGCCAGCAGCTCGGGACTAGCCGACGAGCAGTACTTC.

The V and J genes are TRBV12-3 or TRBV12-4 and TRBJ1-2; a weak D match, TRBD1 (5 bases). This CDR3 spans 14 amino acids. V shed 3 bases and J shed 4 bases, with 12 bases lying between them. CDR3 region: CASSFGTGTYGYTF. CDR3 DNA sequence: TGTGCCAGCAGTTTCGGAACAGGTACCTATGGCTACACCTTC.

The sample holds many counts of this clonotype. At one boundary the junction diverges from the germline segment, which might be a read error. This chain joins TRBV7-6 and TRBJ1-1, with a weak D call TRBD1 (6 bases). The germline gives CDR1 SGHVS, CDR2 FNYEAQ. The length of the CDR3 is 13 residues. The CDR3 DNA is TGTGCCAGCAGCTTAGGGCAGGGGTTGCCTATTCTCTTT. Residues: CASSLGQGLPILF.

The chain couples TRBV25-1 to TRBJ2-7; no firm D call. Germline loops: CDR1 MGHDK, CDR2 SYGVNS. V lost 4 bases, J lost 5 bases, and 3 bases lay in between. CDR3 size: 10 residues. DNA for the CDR3: TGTGCCAGCAGTGCGCACGAGCAGTACTTC. Protein sequence: CASSAHEQYF.

The genes are TRBV6-1 and TRBJ2-1; possibly TRBD2 for D (5 bases). Trimming pared 5 bases from V and 0 bases from J, leaving 14 bases between. CDR3 length: 16 residues. Germline loops: CDR1 MNHNS, CDR2 SASEGT. The CDR3: CASSLRGDASYNEQFF. CDR3 sequence (DNA): TGTGCCAGCAGTCTTCGGGGAGACGCCTCCTACAATGAGCAGTTCTTC.

J is TRBJ2-2 and V is TRBV29-1; TRBD1 or TRBD2 may be the D gene (5 bases each). The V and J ends lost 5 bases and 4 bases respectively, with 8 bases between them. The germline CDR1 and CDR2 sequences are SQVTM and ANQGSEA. The CDR3 sequence is 12 residues long. CDR3 in amino acids: CSVPGATGELFF. The CDR3 DNA sequence: TGCAGCGTTCCCGGGGCCACCGGGGAGCTGTTTTTT.

This clonotype has at least ten counts. The chain uses TRBV7-8 and TRBJ2-4; D remains unclear. CDR1 is SGHVS, CDR2 FQNEAQ, per germline. This CDR3 is 15 amino acids long. V was shortened by 1 base and J by 0 bases, with 7 bases between the two germline ends. CDR3 DNA: TGTGCCAGCAGCTTAGGGTCCTTAGCCAAAAACATTCAGTACTTC. As protein: CASSLGSLAKNIQYF.

This clonotype was seen only a few times. This chain joins TRBV27 and TRBJ2-1; 10 bases match TRBD1. V trimming: 7 bases; J trimming: 5 bases; junction bases outside the gene matches: 2. This CDR3 has 13 residues. Germline V gene data show CDR1 as MNHEY and CDR2 as SMNVEV (reference sequence). The CDR3 DNA reads TGTGCCAGCACCGGACAGGGGGACAATGAGCAGTTCTTC. It encodes CASTGQGDNEQFF.

The CDR3 sequence is CATSVGDHNEQFF. CDR3 in DNA: TGTGCCACCAGTGTTGGGGACCACAATGAGCAGTTCTTC. The rearrangement links TRBV24-1 to TRBJ2-1, with D perhaps assigned TRBD1 or TRBD2 (5 bases each). The CDR3 length is 13 residues. V was trimmed by 5 bases and J by 5 bases, leaving 9 bases between them. Germline V gene sequence: CDR1 KGHDR, CDR2 SFDVKD.

This clonotype was counted only a few times. The V gene is TRBV11-3, the J gene TRBJ2-3; D may correspond to TRBD1 or TRBD2 (5 bases each). Germline CDR1 and CDR2: SGHNT and YENEEA. With 3 bases removed from V and 0 bases from J, the gap between germline ends came to 13 bases. The CDR3 has 16 residues. CDR3 nucleotides: TGTGCCAGCAGCTTCGCCGGGACGGGCAGCACAGATACGCAGTATTTT. Protein: CASSFAGTGSTDTQYF.

With regard to this clonotype: A much more abundant neighbour one base away suggests this may be a read error. V is TRBV6-6 and J is TRBJ1-1; the D gene is possibly TRBD1 (5 bases). There are 15 residues in the CDR3. Germline V gives CDR1 MNHNY, CDR2 SVGAGI (reference sequence). CDR3 region: CANSSRQITKTEAFF. The CDR3 nucleotides are TGTGCCAACAGTTCACGACAGATAACAAAGACTGAAGCTTTCTTT.

This clonotype was observed many times. V gene TRBV7-9 combines with J gene TRBJ1-1; D may be TRBD1 (5 bases). The CDR3 has 13 amino acids. Germline CDR1 reads SEHNR; CDR2 reads FQNEAQ (reference sequence). V was cut by 6 bases and J by 1 base, with 9 bases left in between. The DNA of the CDR3 is TGTGCCAGCAGTTCTGACAGGAACACTGAAGCTTTCTTT. It yields the protein CASSSDRNTEAFF.

The sample holds a few counts of this clonotype. The CDR3 reads CASSSGTGRDTEAFF. The CDR3 DNA is TGTGCCAGCAGTTCAGGGACAGGGCGCGACACTGAAGCTTTCTTT. The gene calls are TRBV25-1 and TRBJ1-1, with TRBD1 matching 9 bases. There are 15 residues in the CDR3. Germline V CDR1 and CDR2: MGHDK, SYGVNS. V gave up 5 bases and J gave up 3 bases; unmatched junction bases: 7.